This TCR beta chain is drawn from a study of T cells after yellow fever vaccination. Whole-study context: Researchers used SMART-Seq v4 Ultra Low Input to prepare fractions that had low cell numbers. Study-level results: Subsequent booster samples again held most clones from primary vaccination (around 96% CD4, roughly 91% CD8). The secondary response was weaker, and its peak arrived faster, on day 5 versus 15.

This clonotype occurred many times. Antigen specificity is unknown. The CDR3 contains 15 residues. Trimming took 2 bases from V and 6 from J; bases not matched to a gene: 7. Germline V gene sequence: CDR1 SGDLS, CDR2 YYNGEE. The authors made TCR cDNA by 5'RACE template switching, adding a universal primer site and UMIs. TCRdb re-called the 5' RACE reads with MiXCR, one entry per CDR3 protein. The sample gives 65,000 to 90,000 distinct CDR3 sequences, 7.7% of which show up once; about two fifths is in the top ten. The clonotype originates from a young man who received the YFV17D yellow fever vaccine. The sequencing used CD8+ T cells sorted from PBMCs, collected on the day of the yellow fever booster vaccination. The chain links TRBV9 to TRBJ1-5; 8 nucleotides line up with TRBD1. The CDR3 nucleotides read TGTGCCAGCAGCGTCTCAGGGGGCTCAGGTCAGCCCCAGCATTTT. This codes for CASSVSGGSGQPQHF.